The 6 T cell receptor beta chains in this list originate from one sample, sequenced in a study of blood T cell repertoires in COVID-19. Produced via immunoSEQ multiplex PCR; TCRdb's table is partial and in-frame only. The table lists 120,000 or so clones, roughly 90% of them singletons. Sequenced input: peripheral blood. Receptor source: a man in his fifties or sixties with active COVID-19.

The chain joins TRBV5-5 to TRBJ2-7, with 10 nucleotides matching TRBD1. The V gene's germline CDR1 is SGHKS and CDR2 YYEKEE (reference sequence). V lost 4 bases to trimming and J lost 7 bases; unmatched junction nucleotides: 8. The CDR3 sequence is 14 residues long. CDR3 nucleotides: TGTGCCAGCAGCCAGACAGGGGGCGGGTGGGAGCAGTACTTC. Its translation: CASSQTGGGWEQYF. Full variable domain (outside the CDR3, taken from reference TRBV5-5 and TRBJ2-7): DAGVTQSPTHLIKTRGQQVTLRCSPISGHKSVSWYQQVLGQGPQFIFQYYEKEERGRGNFPDRFSARQFPNYSSELNVNALLLGDSALYLCASSQTGGGWEQYFGPGTRLTVT.

The rearrangement links TRBV6-2 or TRBV6-3 to TRBJ1-2; a possible D gene is TRBD1 (6 bases). CDR3 length: 13 residues. V lost 5 bases to trimming and J lost 3 bases, with 10 bases between them. Germline V CDR1 and CDR2: MNHEY, SVGEGT. The CDR3 loop reads CASSQTGYYGYTF. CDR3 nucleotide sequence: TGTGCCAGCAGTCAAACAGGGTACTATGGCTACACCTTC.

The V gene is TRBV7-2, the J gene TRBJ2-5, with TRBD1 matching over 7 bases. Germline CDR1 SGHTA, CDR2 FQGNSA. The trim removed 2 bases at V and 1 base at J, leaving 13 bases unmatched. The CDR3 is 18 residues long. The CDR3 sequence: CASSLSVVSGGIQETQYF. DNA for the CDR3: TGTGCCAGCAGCTTATCGGTAGTCTCAGGGGGTATCCAAGAGACCCAGTACTTC.

The genes are TRBV27 and TRBJ2-3, with D hard to call. Germline loops: CDR1 MNHEY, CDR2 SMNVEV (reference sequence). The CDR3 extends over 12 amino acids. The V gene lost 6 bases and the J gene lost 3 bases, with 7 bases spanning the gap. Here the CDR3 reads CASSPGTDTQYF. As DNA, the CDR3 is TGTGCCAGCAGCCCCGGGACAGATACGCAGTATTTT.

J is TRBJ2-2 and V is TRBV2; 8 positions agree with TRBD1. The CDR3 totals 14 residues. The junction had 6 bases not matched to a gene; V was cut back by 7 bases and J by 5 bases. Germline V lookup: CDR1 SNHLY, CDR2 FYNNEI. CDR3 sequence (DNA): TGTGCCAGCACCAGGACAGGGAGGACCGGGGAGCTGTTTTTT. Encoded protein: CASTRTGRTGELFF.

This rearrangement joins TRBV12-3 or TRBV12-4 to TRBJ2-1; 8 positions agree with TRBD2. Trimming removed 6 bases from V and 9 bases from J; junction bases left unmatched: 4. The CDR3 is 12 amino acids. Here the CDR3 DNA reads TGTGCCAGCAGGCCGGGACTAGTTGAGCAGTTCTTC. This encodes CASRPGLVEQFF.